The TCR beta chain described here comes from a study of cytomegalovirus exposure and HLA in healthy donors. Germline V CDR1 and CDR2: SGDLS, YYNGEE. This CDR3 has 17 amino acids. V dropped 2 bases and J dropped 1; count of bases not matched to a gene: 9. 13 Jbeta primers and 60 Vbeta primers were used for the PCR. Using immunoSEQ multiplex PCR, the repertoire was profiled, and TCRdb retains in-frame clones only, with some absent. The table includes 25,000 to 35,000 clones, approximately 47% detected once. This clonotype originated in a woman aged 45-59 years in good health and CMV-seronegative. Sequencing was performed on PBMCs. V gene TRBV9 combines with J gene TRBJ1-3, with 7 nucleotides matching TRBD1. The CDR3 sequence: CASSVRQGLGSGNTIYF. The CDR3 nucleotides are TGTGCCAGCAGCGTCCGACAGGGCTTAGGTTCTGGAAACACCATATATTTT.